This is a list of T cell receptor beta chains from one sample in a study of blood T cell repertoires in COVID-19. Sequenced by immunoSEQ multiplex PCR; TCRdb stores in-frame clones only, minus some. This table has 35,000 to 50,000 clones, 65% to 85% appearing once. Sequenced sample: peripheral blood. These receptor sequences come from an elderly woman with acute or convalescent COVID-19. Each CDR3 is given with its conserved first and last residue. The order of the fields is J gene, D gene, V gene, clone size, CDR3 DNA, CDR3 protein. D genes are given only for firm matches. Size is omitted from some rows. Given values are once, few, many or a class for expanded clones.

J gene: TRBJ2-5; D gene: -; V gene: TRBV7-9; clone size: -; CDR3 DNA: TGTGCCAGCAGCTGGGTCGGGGAGACCCAGTACTTC; CDR3 protein: CASSWVGETQYF
J gene: TRBJ2-2; D gene: -; V gene: TRBV5-8; clone size: -; CDR3 DNA: TGTGCCAGCAGCTTAACCCTAGGGGTCGGGACCGGGGAGCTGTTTTTT; CDR3 protein: CASSLTLGVGTGELFF
J gene: TRBJ1-2; D gene: -; V gene: TRBV27; clone size: -; CDR3 DNA: TGTGCCAGCAGCCCCCGGGGGGGCCCCTATGGCTACACCTTC; CDR3 protein: CASSPRGGPYGYTF
J gene: TRBJ2-3; D gene: TRBD1; V gene: TRBV7-9; clone size: few; CDR3 DNA: TGTGCCAGCAGCTCCCGGGGGACAGGTGGAACCCTCAGCACAGATACGCAGTATTTT; CDR3 protein: CASSSRGTGGTLSTDTQYF
J gene: TRBJ1-1; D gene: -; V gene: TRBV6-6; clone size: -; CDR3 DNA: TGTGCCAGCATGTGGGGCATGAACACTGAAGCTTTCTTT; CDR3 protein: CASMWGMNTEAFF
J gene: TRBJ2-5; D gene: -; V gene: TRBV5-1; clone size: -; CDR3 DNA: TGCGCCAGCAGCGAGTCCCTCGGGGGTGGGTCCCAGTACTTC; CDR3 protein: CASSESLGGGSQYF
J gene: TRBJ2-1; D gene: TRBD2; V gene: TRBV11-3; clone size: -; CDR3 DNA: TGTGCCAGCAGCCCGCTAGCGGGGGCGAACTCCTACAATGAGCAGTTCTTC; CDR3 protein: CASSPLAGANSYNEQFF
J gene: TRBJ1-1; D gene: -; V gene: TRBV27; clone size: -; CDR3 DNA: TGTGCCAGCAGGGCGGGTGCCTTAAACACTGAAGCTTTCTTT; CDR3 protein: CASRAGALNTEAFF
J gene: TRBJ1-2; D gene: -; V gene: TRBV27; clone size: -; CDR3 DNA: TGTGCCAGCAGTTTATCAACAGGGTATGGCTACACCTTC; CDR3 protein: CASSLSTGYGYTF
J gene: TRBJ1-2; D gene: -; V gene: TRBV19; clone size: -; CDR3 DNA: TGTGCCAGTAGCCCGTCGAGTAACTATGGCTACACCTTC; CDR3 protein: CASSPSSNYGYTF
J gene: TRBJ2-2; D gene: TRBD1; V gene: TRBV5-1; clone size: -; CDR3 DNA: TGCGCCAGCAGCACAAAACAGGGGGCTATCGGGGAGCTGTTTTTT; CDR3 protein: CASSTKQGAIGELFF
J gene: TRBJ1-4; D gene: TRBD1; V gene: TRBV5-8; clone size: -; CDR3 DNA: TGTGCCAGCAGGAAAGGGACAGGCCGACTTTCTAATGAAAAACTGTTTTTT; CDR3 protein: CASRKGTGRLSNEKLFF
J gene: TRBJ1-6; D gene: -; V gene: TRBV7-9; clone size: few; CDR3 DNA: TGTGCCAGCAGCTTAGCGAACGGAGCACCCCTCCACTTT; CDR3 protein: CASSLANGAPLHF
J gene: TRBJ1-2; D gene: TRBD1; V gene: TRBV3-1/TRBV3-2; clone size: -; CDR3 DNA: TGTGCCAGCAGCCTACTCGACAGGGAGGGCTACACCTTC; CDR3 protein: CASSLLDREGYTF
J gene: TRBJ2-5; D gene: -; V gene: TRBV6-5; clone size: -; CDR3 DNA: TGTGCCAGCAGGGGCCTTCAAGAGACCCAGTACTTC; CDR3 protein: CASRGLQETQYF
J gene: TRBJ2-3; D gene: TRBD1; V gene: TRBV29-1; clone size: -; CDR3 DNA: TGCAGCGTCGCGTTAGTGACAGGGAATGGAGATACGCAGTATTTT; CDR3 protein: CSVALVTGNGDTQYF
J gene: TRBJ1-1; D gene: -; V gene: TRBV19; clone size: once; CDR3 DNA: TGTGCCAGTAGTATGAGTGGTGCTGCTACCGCGAACACTGAAGCTTTCTTT; CDR3 protein: CASSMSGAATANTEAFF
J gene: TRBJ2-1; D gene: TRBD1; V gene: TRBV5-6; clone size: -; CDR3 DNA: TGTGCCAGCAGTCCCGGGACAGGGTCCTACAATGAGCAGTTCTTC; CDR3 protein: CASSPGTGSYNEQFF
J gene: TRBJ2-3; D gene: TRBD2; V gene: TRBV29-1; clone size: -; CDR3 DNA: TGCAGCGTTGCGACTAGCGGGACCACAGATACGCAGTATTTT; CDR3 protein: CSVATSGTTDTQYF